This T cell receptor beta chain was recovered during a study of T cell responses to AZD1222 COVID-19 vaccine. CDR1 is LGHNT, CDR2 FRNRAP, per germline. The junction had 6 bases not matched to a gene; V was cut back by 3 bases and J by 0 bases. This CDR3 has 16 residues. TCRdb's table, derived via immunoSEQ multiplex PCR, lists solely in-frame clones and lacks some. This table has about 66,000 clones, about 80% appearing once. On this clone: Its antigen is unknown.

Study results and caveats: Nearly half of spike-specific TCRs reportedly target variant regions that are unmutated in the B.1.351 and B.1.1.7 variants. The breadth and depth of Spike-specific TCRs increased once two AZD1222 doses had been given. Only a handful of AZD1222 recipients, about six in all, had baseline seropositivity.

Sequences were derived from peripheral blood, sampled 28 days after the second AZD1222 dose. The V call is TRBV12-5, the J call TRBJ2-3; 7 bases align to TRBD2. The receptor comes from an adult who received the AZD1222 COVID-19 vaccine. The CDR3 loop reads CASGFARGSSTDTQYF. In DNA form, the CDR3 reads TGTGCTAGTGGTTTTGCCCGCGGGAGTAGCACAGATACGCAGTATTTT.